What follows are 20 T cell receptor beta chains derived from one specimen sequenced in a study of T cell responses to AZD1222 COVID-19 vaccine. Sequencing used immunoSEQ multiplex PCR; TCRdb keeps in-frame clones, though not all of them. The sample includes 150,000 to 200,000 clones, approximately 91% of them seen just once. The specimen was peripheral blood, collected 28 days after the second AZD1222 dose. The source of these receptors is an adult who received the AZD1222 COVID-19 vaccine.

The sample holds one count of this clone. This chain uses TRBV5-4 with TRBJ2-3; a weak D match, TRBD1 (5 bases). V dropped 2 bases and J dropped 5 bases, with 18 bases sitting between them. Germline CDR1 and CDR2: SGHNT and YYREEE (reference sequence). The CDR3 extends over 16 amino acids. In DNA, the CDR3 is TGTGCCAGCAGCTTCCCCAGTCAGGGCACAGGAGATACGCAGTATTTT. This translates into CASSFPSQGTGDTQYF.

The chain carries TRBV19 and TRBJ2-1, with D possibly being TRBD2 (6 bases). Looked up from germline, CDR1 is LNHDA and CDR2 is SQIVND (reference sequence). This CDR3 has 12 residues. The V end lost 1 base, the J end lost 10 bases, and 8 bases lay between the germline ends. The CDR3 loop reads CASSIGLAEQFF. CDR3 coding DNA: TGTGCCAGTAGTATAGGCCTAGCGGAGCAGTTCTTC.

The chain employs TRBV5-8 and TRBJ2-7; D uncertain. The ends were cut back, 4 bases at V and 5 bases at J, with 7 bases in the middle. CDR3 length: 11 amino acids. Per the germline V gene, CDR1 is SGHTS and CDR2 is YDEGEE. CDR3 coding DNA: TGTGCCAGCAGCCCCCACGACGAGCAGTACTTC. Translating it yields CASSPHDEQYF.

The V and J genes are TRBV19 and TRBJ2-1, with a possible D match to TRBD2 (6 bases). This CDR3 contains 15 residues. Per germline, CDR1 LNHDA and CDR2 SQIVND (reference sequence). The V and J ends lost 3 bases and 2 bases respectively, with 11 bases between them. CDR3 sequence reads: CASSMTREPYNEQFF. CDR3 bases: TGTGCCAGTAGTATGACGCGGGAACCCTACAATGAGCAGTTCTTC.

This clone has at least ten counts. The chain combines TRBV9 with TRBJ1-6, with 9 bases matching TRBD1. CDR1 is SGDLS, CDR2 YYNGEE, per germline. The CDR3 is 15 amino acids. Unmatched junction bases numbered 5, after V lost 3 bases and J lost 7 bases. The CDR3 reads CASSAGQGSNSPLHF. The DNA for the CDR3 is TGTGCCAGCAGCGCGGGACAGGGAAGCAATTCACCCCTCCACTTT. Full variable domain (remainder filled in from reference TRBV9 and TRBJ1-6): DSGVTQTPKHLITATGQRVTLRCSPRSGDLSVYWYQQSLDQGLQFLIQYYNGEERAKGNILERFSAQQFPDLHSELNLSSLELGDSALYFCASSAGQGSNSPLHFGNGTRLTVT.

This rearrangement joins TRBV5-1 to TRBJ2-7; tentatively, D is TRBD1 or TRBD2 (5 bases each). The ends were cut back, 4 bases at V and 2 bases at J, with 13 bases in the middle. CDR1 and CDR2 from the germline V gene are SGHRS and YFSETQ. The length of the CDR3 is 14 residues. The CDR3 DNA follows: TGCGCCAGCAGCGGGGGACCATCTACCTACGAGCAGTACTTC. This translates into CASSGGPSTYEQYF.

The chain is built from TRBV23-1 and TRBJ2-2, with D possibly being TRBD1 (6 bases). TRBV23-1 is assigned to the ORF class and has an uncertain function. This CDR3 has 16 residues. V was cut by 2 bases and J by 0 bases, with 10 bases left in between. CDR3 coding DNA: TGCGCCAGCAGTCAACAGGGGTGCGCGAACACCGGGGAGCTGTTTTTT. It specifies CASSQQGCANTGELFF.

The chain is built from TRBV29-1 and TRBJ2-2, with 9 bases that match TRBD2. The CDR3 runs 14 residues. The V gene end was trimmed by 5 bases and the J gene end by 1 base; junction bases not matched to a gene: 2. In germline, CDR1 is SQVTM, CDR2 ANQGSEA. This chain's CDR3 is CSVYSGRNTGELFF. The CDR3 nucleotides are TGCAGCGTTTATAGCGGGAGGAACACCGGGGAGCTGTTTTTT.

The genes are TRBV7-2 and TRBJ1-1; 11 positions agree with TRBD1. Germline loops: CDR1 SGHTA, CDR2 FQGNSA. V dropped 1 base and J dropped 4; count of bases not matched to a gene: 8. The CDR3 has 17 amino acids. Written as DNA, the CDR3 is TGTGCCAGCAGCTTAGTCAGGACAGGGGGCATCGGCACTGAAGCTTTCTTT. It codes for CASSLVRTGGIGTEAFF.

The chain combines TRBV7-2 with TRBJ2-1; D unclear. Germline-derived CDR1 and CDR2 are SGHTA and FQGNSA. CDR3 length: 15 residues. Trimming took off 4 bases at V and 5 bases at J, with 15 bases between the two ends. CDR3 loop: CASSSGWPPDNEQFF. Here the CDR3 DNA reads TGTGCCAGCAGCTCCGGCTGGCCACCTGACAATGAGCAGTTCTTC.

The V gene is TRBV29-1, the J gene TRBJ1-2, with D possibly being TRBD1 (5 bases). The CDR3 extends over 12 amino acids. Trimming left V 8 bases short and J 5 bases short, with 15 bases between. Germline CDR1 and CDR2: SQVTM and ANQGSEA. The CDR3 reads CSTTGGNYGYTF. The CDR3 region has the DNA TGCAGCACAACGGGGGGTAATTATGGCTACACCTTC.

This sequence joins TRBV9 and TRBJ1-1; 9 nucleotides align to TRBD1. V lost 3 bases to trimming and J lost 4 bases; unmatched junction nucleotides: 7. Germline values: CDR1 SGDLS, CDR2 YYNGEE. This CDR3 contains 15 residues. This CDR3 reads CASSGVQGAFTEAFF. The CDR3 bases are TGTGCCAGCAGCGGTGTACAGGGGGCATTCACTGAAGCTTTCTTT.

The genes are TRBV20-1 and TRBJ1-1; D gene uncertain. Germline-derived CDR1 and CDR2 are DFQATT and SNEGSKA (reference sequence). This CDR3 is built from 11 residues. V was trimmed by 6 bases and J by 10 bases, leaving 15 bases between them. The CDR3 coding sequence is TGCAGTGCCGGATCAGGTTTGGTAGCTTTCTTT. This sequence encodes CSAGSGLVAFF.

The chain has TRBV7-9 and TRBJ1-2, with D possibly being TRBD1 (6 bases). V lost 4 bases to trimming and J lost 5 bases, with 17 bases between them. Germline loops: CDR1 SEHNR, CDR2 FQNEAQ (reference sequence). The CDR3 is made up of 15 amino acids. The CDR3 here is CASSSDQGSWYGYTF. Written as DNA, the CDR3 is TGTGCCAGCAGCTCGGATCAGGGGTCGTGGTATGGCTACACCTTC.

The V and J genes are TRBV6-5 and TRBJ1-2, with no clear D. CDR1 and CDR2 (germline): MNHEY, SVGAGI. Trimming cost V 10 bases and J 4 bases, with 7 bases left between them. The CDR3 extends over 10 amino acids. CDR3 in DNA: TGTGCCATCCGGATCTATGGCTACACCTTC. Translated: CAIRIYGYTF.

This clone has just one count. The chain links TRBV27 to TRBJ2-7; D not certain. Germline CDR1 and CDR2: MNHEY and SMNVEV (reference sequence). The CDR3 has 14 residues. V lost 7 bases and J lost 0, with 13 bases in between. CDR3 DNA: TGTGCCAGCATTGAGAAGTGGACCTCCTACGAGCAGTACTTC. This translates into CASIEKWTSYEQYF.

The chain employs TRBV24-1 and TRBJ2-3; 7 bases map to TRBD1. Trimming removed 8 bases from V and 4 bases from J; junction bases left unmatched: 11. The CDR3 is 15 residues long. From germline, CDR1 is KGHDR and CDR2 SFDVKD. This CDR3 is CATTTTGVNADTQYF. The CDR3 DNA sequence: TGTGCCACCACTACTACAGGGGTGAACGCAGATACGCAGTATTTT.

J is TRBJ1-1 and V is TRBV27, with 9 positions matching TRBD1. CDR3 length equals 18 residues. V lost 5 bases to trimming and J lost 5 bases; unmatched junction nucleotides: 18. The V gene's germline CDR1 is MNHEY and CDR2 SMNVEV (reference sequence). The CDR3 reads CASSPDRQGVFLGTEAFF. CDR3 DNA sequence: TGTGCCAGCAGTCCCGACCGACAGGGGGTGTTTTTGGGAACTGAAGCTTTCTTT.

The count of this clone is one. The chain carries TRBV11-2 and TRBJ2-5; 14 nucleotides line up with TRBD2. Per the germline V gene, CDR1 is SGHAT and CDR2 is FQNNGV. The CDR3 has 19 residues. Germline trimming cut 1 base from V and 5 bases from J; bases unmatched to any gene: 12. Written as DNA, the CDR3 is TGTGCCAGCAGCTTAGTCTACCGAGGGACTAGCGGGAGTTTGGAGACCCAGTACTTC. Protein product: CASSLVYRGTSGSLETQYF.

The chain couples TRBV9 to TRBJ2-1; TRBD2 matches 8 bases. Germline V CDR1 and CDR2: SGDLS, YYNGEE. The CDR3 contains 15 residues. J lost 5 bases, V lost 0 bases, and 4 bases had no gene match. As DNA, the CDR3 is TGTGCCAGCAGCGTAGGACTAGCGAGACACAATGAGCAGTTCTTC. Translating gives CASSVGLARHNEQFF.